Below are 27 T cell receptor beta chains sequenced from a single sample in a study of OX40 agonist ivuxolimab in advanced cancers. Clones were sequenced by immunoSEQ multiplex PCR, and TCRdb holds only the in-frame ones, with some missing. The sample lists over 9,500 clones, 66% occurring once. The sample was CD4+ or CD8+ T cells sorted from blood, taken in a trial of the OX40 agonist ivuxolimab. The receptors come from an adult with an advanced solid tumor such as melanoma, head and neck, liver or kidney cancer.

J is TRBJ2-3 and V is TRBV4-3; D might be TRBD1 or TRBD2, each matching 5 bases. Germline CDR1 LGHNA, CDR2 YSLEER. The CDR3 length is 16 residues. V was shortened by 2 bases and J by 4 bases, with 16 bases between the two germline ends. The CDR3 nucleotides are TGCGCCAGCAGCCAATCGGTCAGGGTCGGGGCAGATACGCAGTATTTT. Amino acids: CASSQSVRVGADTQYF.

CDR3 sequence (DNA): TGTGCCAGCAGCCAAGTGGGGCGGGAGGATTCCTACGAGCAGTACTTC. Translation: CASSQVGREDSYEQYF. The genes are TRBV4-2 and TRBJ2-7, with 8 bases aligning to TRBD2. The V segment lost 1 base and the J segment 1 base; nucleotides outside the gene matches: 6. There are 16 residues in the CDR3. Looked up from germline, CDR1 is LGHNA and CDR2 is YNFKEQ.

The chain has TRBV6-6 and TRBJ2-1; the match to TRBD1 covers 8 bases. The CDR3 length is 14 residues. V was pared by 8 bases and J by 8 bases, with 11 bases of the junction left unmatched. The V gene's germline CDR1 is MNHNY and CDR2 SVGAGI (reference sequence). The CDR3 spells CASVQDRGKDEQFF. CDR3 DNA sequence: TGTGCCAGCGTCCAAGACAGGGGTAAAGATGAGCAGTTCTTC.

V usage is TRBV7-8 and J usage is TRBJ2-6; 9 bases are a match to TRBD1. Germline CDR1 and CDR2: SGHVS and FQNEAQ. This CDR3 is built from 18 residues. Trimming took 3 bases from V and 1 from J; bases not matched to a gene: 7. CDR3 DNA sequence: TGTGCCAGCAGCTTCTCTTCCGGGACAGGGTCTGGGGCCAACGTCCTGACTTTC. It specifies CASSFSSGTGSGANVLTF.

With regard to this clone: The CDR3 end shows no conserved phenylalanine or tryptophan, and so a read error is likely. CDR3 loop: CASRSSSYEQYL. The DNA of the CDR3 is TGTGCCAGCCGATCTAGCTCCTACGAGCAGTACCTC. The rearrangement links TRBV27 to TRBJ2-7; D gene unclear. Trimming removed 8 bases at V and 0 bases at J, with 8 bases between. The CDR3 is 12 amino acids. Germline loops: CDR1 MNHEY, CDR2 SMNVEV (reference sequence).

The rearrangement joins TRBV15 to TRBJ2-1; D may be TRBD2 (6 bases). Germline-derived CDR1 and CDR2 are LNHNV and YYDKDF (reference sequence). Trimming removed 1 base at V and 7 bases at J, with 11 bases between. CDR3 size: 14 residues. CDR3 amino acids: CATSRGPEGNEQFF. CDR3 bases: TGTGCCACCAGCAGAGGGCCGGAGGGGAATGAGCAGTTCTTC.

As to this clone: One end of the junction is discordant with germline, which a read error may explain. J is TRBJ2-1 and V is TRBV7-7, with a tentative D call TRBD1 (6 bases). In germline, CDR1 is SSHAT, CDR2 FNYEAQ (reference sequence). This CDR3 spans 14 amino acids. The CDR3 nucleotides read TGTGCTAGCAGCTTGGGGGCTGGTGGCAATGAGCAGTTCTTC. Encoded protein: CASSLGAGGNEQFF.

Within the sample, this clone is medium-sized. The chain links TRBV19 to TRBJ1-1, with 7 positions matching TRBD1. Germline CDR1 and CDR2: LNHDA and SQIVND (reference sequence). CDR3 size: 14 residues. After removal of 6 bases from V and 4 bases from J, the junction contained 8 bases not matched to a gene. This chain's CDR3 is CASRYQGVGTEAFF. The CDR3 DNA is TGTGCCAGTAGGTACCAGGGGGTAGGCACTGAAGCTTTCTTT.

This clone is large. The V call is TRBV7-2, the J call TRBJ2-7; possibly TRBD1 for D (7 bases). The germline V gene has CDR1 SGHTA and CDR2 FQGNSA. V lost 5 bases, J lost 0 bases, and 14 bases lay in between. This CDR3 spans 15 amino acids. The CDR3, as DNA: TGTGCCAGCAGCCCAGGGGGACTCCTCTCCTACGAGCAGTACTTC. This codes for CASSPGGLLSYEQYF.

The chain is built from TRBV29-1 and TRBJ2-1, with D possibly TRBD2 on 6 matching bases. Per the germline V gene, CDR1 is SQVTM and CDR2 is ANQGSEA. Trimming left V 3 bases short and J 8 bases short, with 11 bases between. CDR3 length: 12 amino acids. CDR3 sequence reads: CSVEERDYEQFF. The CDR3 coding sequence is TGCAGCGTTGAGGAAAGGGACTATGAGCAGTTCTTC.

A word on this clone: One end of the junction does not line up with germline, which may come from a read error. The CDR3 DNA is TGTGCTAGCAGCTTCGGTTCCAATGAGCAGTTCTTC. Protein sequence: CASSFGSNEQFF. The V call is TRBV7-7, the J call TRBJ2-1; D is unresolved. The CDR3 is 12 residues long. Germline V gives CDR1 SSHAT, CDR2 FNYEAQ (reference sequence).

This clone occurred a few times. Other DNA sequences in this sample translate to the same CDR3. The chain has TRBV29-1 and TRBJ1-1; TRBD1 matches at 11 bases. V shed 1 base, J shed 0 bases, and the junction held 1 base outside the gene matches. Germline assignment: CDR1 SQVTM and CDR2 ANQGSEA. The CDR3 contains 15 residues. The CDR3 bases are TGCAGCGTTGAAGGGGACAGGGGGATGAACACTGAAGCTTTCTTT. This codes for CSVEGDRGMNTEAFF.

The rearrangement joins TRBV2 to TRBJ1-5, with TRBD1 identical over 9 bases. Trimming cost V 6 bases and J 5 bases; bases outside gene matches: 2. Germline values: CDR1 SNHLY, CDR2 FYNNEI. This CDR3 is 13 amino acids long. Here the CDR3 reads CASRWTGDQPQHF. In DNA, the CDR3 is TGTGCCAGCAGATGGACAGGGGATCAGCCCCAGCATTTT.

The chain recombines TRBV7-8 with TRBJ2-2; D is perhaps TRBD2 (5 bases). V gave up 4 bases and J gave up 1 base, with 7 bases separating them. Germline values: CDR1 SGHVS, CDR2 FQNEAQ. The CDR3 loop spans 14 amino acids. CDR3 sequence (DNA): TGTGCCAGCAGCTGGACTGTGAACACCGGGGAGCTGTTTTTT. Encoded protein: CASSWTVNTGELFF.

The chain carries TRBV7-9 and TRBJ2-7; 8 bases agree with TRBD1. Germline V gene data show CDR1 as SEHNR and CDR2 as FQNEAQ (reference sequence). V lost 1 base, J lost 2 bases, and 7 bases stayed unmatched. CDR3 length equals 16 residues. CDR3 nucleotides: TGTGCCAGCAGCTTAGACCCGACAGGGGTGACCTACGAGCAGTACTTC. Its translation is CASSLDPTGVTYEQYF.

The chain carries TRBV7-3 and TRBJ2-1; D unresolved. V was clipped by 4 bases and J by 4 bases, with 17 bases between them. In germline, CDR1 is SGHTA, CDR2 FQGTGA. The CDR3 spans 16 residues. The CDR3 DNA is TGTGCCAGCAGCTCTATAGGGTTAGAAAGTTACAATGAGCAGTTCTTC. Its translation: CASSSIGLESYNEQFF. The full variable domain, with the rest looked up from reference TRBV7-3 and TRBJ2-1, is GAGVSQTPSNKVTEKGKYVELRCDPISGHTALYWYRQSLGQGPEFLIYFQGTGAADDSGLPNDRFFAVRPEGSVSTLKIQRTERGDSAVYLCASSSIGLESYNEQFFGPGTRLTVL.

This chain connects TRBV27 to TRBJ2-1, with D hard to call. This CDR3 contains 17 residues. CDR1 MNHEY and CDR2 SMNVEV come from the germline V gene (reference sequence). Trimming removed 6 bases from V and 0 bases from J, with 18 bases in between. The CDR3 DNA reads as TGTGCCAGCAGCTCAGACACGACCCTGCACTCCTACAATGAGCAGTTCTTC. As protein: CASSSDTTLHSYNEQFF.

This clone was counted a few times. The CDR3 coding sequence is TGCGCCAGCAGCCCGAGTGGGACAGCCGCTAATGAAAAACTGTTTTTT. Protein: CASSPSGTAANEKLFF. J is TRBJ1-4 and V is TRBV4-3, with 7 nucleotides matching TRBD1. Trimming removed 4 bases from V and 3 bases from J; junction bases left unmatched: 8. The CDR3 consists of 16 residues. Germline CDR1 is LGHNA and CDR2 is YSLEER.

This clone is judged large (0.1 to 1%). The DNA for the CDR3 is TGTGCCAGCAGTTACTCTCCAGGGGACTCTGGAAACACCATATATTTT. Its translation: CASSYSPGDSGNTIYF. The gene calls are TRBV6-5 and TRBJ1-3; perhaps TRBD1 as D (6 bases). V lost 0 bases to trimming and J lost 0 bases, with 9 bases between them. The germline gives CDR1 MNHEY, CDR2 SVGAGI. This CDR3 contains 16 residues.

In its sample, this clone was seen a few times. The chain employs TRBV14 and TRBJ1-3; weak D call: TRBD1 (6 bases). The V end lost 2 bases, the J end lost 0 bases, and 14 bases lay between the germline ends. This CDR3 has 17 residues. Per the germline V gene, CDR1 is SGHDN and CDR2 is FVKESK. The CDR3 nucleotides read TGTGCCAGCAGCCAAATCCGCAGGGGCCGCTCTGGAAACACCATATATTTT. This gives the protein CASSQIRRGRSGNTIYF. Complete variable domain (other parts from reference TRBV14 and TRBJ1-3): EAGVTQFPSHSVIEKGQTVTLRCDPISGHDNLYWYRRVMGKEIKFLLHFVKESKQDESGMPNNRFLAERTGGTYSTLKVQPAELEDSGVYFCASSQIRRGRSGNTIYFGEGSWLTVV.

By proportion, this clone is medium-sized. The chain joins TRBV11-2 to TRBJ1-2; D is possibly TRBD1 (6 bases). V dropped 5 bases and J dropped 4 bases, with 17 bases sitting between them. The CDR3 loop spans 15 amino acids. CDR1 and CDR2 (germline): SGHAT, FQNNGV. DNA for the CDR3: TGTGCCAGCAGCATCACAGGGTCAGGTGGCTATGGCTACACCTTC. Translating gives CASSITGSGGYGYTF.

This clone turned up a few times. The chain joins TRBV6-1 to TRBJ1-5; possible D gene TRBD1, 5 bases. Trimming stripped 10 bases from V and 2 bases from J, with 18 bases between. Germline CDR1 MNHNS, CDR2 SASEGT. The CDR3 has 15 amino acids. The chain's CDR3 is CAIREGLGGNQPQHF. CDR3 DNA: TGTGCCATCCGCGAGGGGTTGGGTGGCAATCAGCCCCAGCATTTT.

The gene calls are TRBV5-6 and TRBJ2-7; D assignment may be TRBD1 or TRBD2 (5 bases each). The CDR3 contains 16 residues. Germline V lookup: CDR1 SGHDT, CDR2 YYEEEE. V lost 1 base and J 0 bases, leaving 14 bases between the germline ends. DNA for the CDR3: TGTGCCAGCAGCTTGACCGGGACGGTGAGCTCCTACGAGCAGTACTTC. It encodes CASSLTGTVSSYEQYF.

The chain couples TRBV5-6 to TRBJ2-1; the D is unclear. CDR3 size: 12 residues. CDR1 is SGHDT and CDR2 is YYEEEE in the germline V gene. The V and J ends lost 6 bases and 6 bases respectively, with 10 bases between them. The CDR3 DNA follows: TGTGCCAGCAACTCCCTGGGCAATGAGCAGTTCTTC. Its protein is CASNSLGNEQFF.

This chain links TRBV4-1 with TRBJ1-2; possibly TRBD1 for D (6 bases). Trimming shortened V by 0 bases and J by 5 bases, and 10 bases separated the two germline ends. Germline V lookup: CDR1 MGHRA, CDR2 YSYEKL. The CDR3 is made up of 14 amino acids. The CDR3 sequence is CASSQDEQGYGYTF. CDR3 DNA sequence: TGCGCCAGCAGCCAAGATGAACAGGGATATGGCTACACCTTC.

A word on this clone: A much larger clone is a single base away; this may be a read error. This chain links TRBV7-9 with TRBJ2-6; 11 positions agree with TRBD1. Germline V gene sequence: CDR1 SEHNR, CDR2 FQNEAQ (reference sequence). J was trimmed by 2 bases and V by 5 bases; bases with no gene match: 2. The CDR3 sequence is 16 residues long. Here the CDR3 DNA reads TGTGCCAGCAGCGGGGACAGGGGGACTGGGGCCAACGTCCTGACTTTC. Amino acid sequence: CASSGDRGTGANVLTF.

The chain employs TRBV5-5 and TRBJ2-7; TRBD1 might be the D (5 bases). Germline CDR1 SGHKS, CDR2 YYEKEE (reference sequence). The CDR3 has 14 amino acids. V was pared by 0 bases and J by 1 base, with 8 bases between. The CDR3 is CASSLEGDSYEQYF. CDR3 DNA: TGTGCCAGCAGCTTGGAAGGGGATTCCTACGAGCAGTACTTC.